The clone carrying this T cell receptor beta chain turned up a few times. Its antigen is undetermined. From the 5' RACE reads, TCRdb called clonotypes with MiXCR, one entry per CDR3 protein. The repertoire consists of approximately 550,000 distinct CDR3 sequences, with 19% occurring once and the leading ten covering roughly an eighth. This sample is drawn from a study of T cells after yellow fever vaccination. General observations from the study: A small proportion of clonotypes was detected in both the CD4 and CD8 compartments.

CDR3 length: 14 residues. CDR1 is MNHEY, CDR2 SMNVEV, per germline (reference sequence). V was cut by 3 bases and J by 4 bases, with 7 bases left in between. This TCR derives from a man aged 25-45 years who received the YFV17D yellow fever vaccine. Source: PBMCs, taken 15 days after the yellow fever booster vaccination. The chain carries TRBV27 and TRBJ2-6; unclear D gene. This CDR3 reads CASSFAPGANVLTF. The CDR3 DNA is TGTGCCAGCAGTTTTGCTCCCGGGGCCAACGTCCTGACTTTC.